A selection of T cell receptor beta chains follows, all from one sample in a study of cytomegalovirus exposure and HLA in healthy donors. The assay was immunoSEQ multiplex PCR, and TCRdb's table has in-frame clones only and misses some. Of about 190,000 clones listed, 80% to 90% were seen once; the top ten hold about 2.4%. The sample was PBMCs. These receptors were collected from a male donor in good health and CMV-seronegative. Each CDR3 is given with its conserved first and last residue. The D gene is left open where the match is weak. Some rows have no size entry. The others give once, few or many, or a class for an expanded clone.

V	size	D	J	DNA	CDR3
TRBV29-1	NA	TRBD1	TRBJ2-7	TGCAGCGTTGAGGGACAGGGTCCCTACGAGCAGTACTTC	CSVEGQGPYEQYF
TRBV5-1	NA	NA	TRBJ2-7	TGCGCCAGCAGCTATCCAGGCGCTTACGAGCAGTACTTC	CASSYPGAYEQYF
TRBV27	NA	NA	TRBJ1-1	TGTGCCAGCAGTTTACGGGATGAGAACACTGAAGCTTTCTTT	CASSLRDENTEAFF
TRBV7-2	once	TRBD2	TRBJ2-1	TGTGCCAGCAGCTTATCTAGCGGGAGGGCCGGTGAGCAGTTCTTC	CASSLSSGRAGEQFF
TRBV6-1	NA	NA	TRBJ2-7	TGTGCCAGCAGAGCAGGAATACCCTCCTACGAGCAGTACTTC	CASRAGIPSYEQYF
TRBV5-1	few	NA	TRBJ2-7	TGCGCCAGCAGCTTAGCGGGACAAAGGGGGGAGCAGTACTTC	CASSLAGQRGEQYF
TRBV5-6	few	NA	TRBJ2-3	TGTGCCAGCCCTCCCCGTTCGCAGTATTTT	CASPPRSQYF
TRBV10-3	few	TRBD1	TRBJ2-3	TGTGCCATCAGCCGGGACAGACAGGGCACAGATACGCAGTATTTT	CAISRDRQGTDTQYF
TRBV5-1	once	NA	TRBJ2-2	TGCGCCAGCAGCCACGACGGGGGCACCGGGGAGCTGTTTTTT	CASSHDGGTGELFF
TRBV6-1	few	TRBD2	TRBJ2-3	TGTGCCAGCAGTGGGGGGACTAGCGGGGGGGCAGATACGCAGTATTTT	CASSGGTSGGADTQYF
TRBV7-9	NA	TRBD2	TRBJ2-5	TGTGCCAGCAGTCCTCGGGCTACCAGCGGGAGAGGGGAGACCCAGTACTTC	CASSPRATSGRGETQYF
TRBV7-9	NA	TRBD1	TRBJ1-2	TGTGCCAGCAGCTTAGAGACAGGGATAAACTATGGCTACACCTTC	CASSLETGINYGYTF
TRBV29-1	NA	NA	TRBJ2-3	TGCAGCGTTGAAGATCTGGGGAGGCCGGCAGATACGCAGTATTTT	CSVEDLGRPADTQYF
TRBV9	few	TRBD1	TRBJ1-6	TGTGCCAGCAGCGAGGGGGCTTATAATTCACCCCTCCACTTT	CASSEGAYNSPLHF
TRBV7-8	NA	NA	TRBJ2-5	TGTGCCAGCAGCAAGCGGCGTAAAGAGACCCAGTACTTC	CASSKRRKETQYF
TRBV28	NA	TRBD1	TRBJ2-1	TGTGCCAGCAGTTTTAGTGGCAGGGGGTCGCAGGAGCAGTTCTTC	CASSFSGRGSQEQFF
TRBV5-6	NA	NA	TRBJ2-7	TGTGCCAGCACCCGGACAGAGACCTACGAGCAGTACTTC	CASTRTETYEQYF
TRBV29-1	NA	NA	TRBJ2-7	TGCAGCGTCAACGGGGGATCCGGGCAGTACTTC	CSVNGGSGQYF
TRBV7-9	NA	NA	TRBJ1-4	TGTGCCAGCAGTCCCACGGCGGTGGCTAATGAAAAACTGTTTTTT	CASSPTAVANEKLFF
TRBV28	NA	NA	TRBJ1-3	TGTGCCACCCTGGACCGCGGGAGCTCTGGAAACACCATATATTTT	CATLDRGSSGNTIYF
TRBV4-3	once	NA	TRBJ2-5	TGCGCCAGCAGCCAGGATGGCGGAAGCCAAGAGACCCAGTACTTC	CASSQDGGSQETQYF
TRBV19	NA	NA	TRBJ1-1	TGTGCCAGTAGTTCCGTCCGGGACACTGAAGCTTTCTTT	CASSSVRDTEAFF
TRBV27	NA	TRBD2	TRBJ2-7	TGTGCCAGCAGTTTAACATTAGCGGGGGGGCCTTACGAGCAGTACTTC	CASSLTLAGGPYEQYF